This TCR beta chain was recovered during a study of beta chain features in type 1 diabetes. Whole-study results and caveats: It was possible that PCR favored shorter templates, equally so in patients and controls. All four CD4+ subsets from Type 1 diabetes patients carried moderately but significantly shorter TCRB CDR3s.

CDR1 LGHNA and CDR2 YNFKEQ come from the germline V gene. V was trimmed by 0 bases and J by 0 bases, leaving 12 bases between them. This CDR3 region has 18 residues. This clone has just a few counts. Its cognate antigen is unknown. Sequenced material consisted of expressed TCRB transcripts (all of the isolated RNA was reverse transcribed). TCRdb's copy holds only in-frame clones and misses some; the assay was immunoSEQ multiplex PCR. The sample shows 500,000 to 650,000 clones, 9.5% to 15% of them seen only once. The sample consisted of naive CD4+ T cells from blood. This TCR came from a man under 40 with type 1 diabetes. The chain has TRBV4-2 and TRBJ2-6; no clear D gene. CDR3 protein: CASSQDLGAFSGANVLTF. The CDR3 coding sequence is TGTGCCAGCAGCCAAGATTTAGGCGCCTTCTCTGGGGCCAACGTCCTGACTTTC.